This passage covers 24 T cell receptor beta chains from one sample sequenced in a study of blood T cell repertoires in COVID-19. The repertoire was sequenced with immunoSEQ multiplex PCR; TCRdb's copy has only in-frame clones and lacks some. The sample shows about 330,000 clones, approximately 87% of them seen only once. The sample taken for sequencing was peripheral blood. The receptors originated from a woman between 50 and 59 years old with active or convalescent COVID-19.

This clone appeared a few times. In DNA, the CDR3 is TGTGCCAGCAGCCAAGATGGAGGGGGCGAGACCGGGGAGCTGTTTTTT. It specifies CASSQDGGGETGELFF. The chain combines TRBV3-1 (or the pseudogene TRBV3-2) with TRBJ2-2; tentatively, D is TRBD1 (7 bases). This CDR3 is 16 amino acids long. Germline CDR1 reads LGHDT; CDR2 reads YNNKEL (reference sequence). V lost 0 bases, J lost 5 bases, and 13 bases lay in between.

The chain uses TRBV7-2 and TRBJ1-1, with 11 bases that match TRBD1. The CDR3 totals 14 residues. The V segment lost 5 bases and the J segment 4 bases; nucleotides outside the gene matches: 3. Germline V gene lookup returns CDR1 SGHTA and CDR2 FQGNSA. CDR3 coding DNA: TGTGCCAGCAGCCCGGACAGGGGGCCCACTGAAGCTTTCTTT. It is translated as CASSPDRGPTEAFF.

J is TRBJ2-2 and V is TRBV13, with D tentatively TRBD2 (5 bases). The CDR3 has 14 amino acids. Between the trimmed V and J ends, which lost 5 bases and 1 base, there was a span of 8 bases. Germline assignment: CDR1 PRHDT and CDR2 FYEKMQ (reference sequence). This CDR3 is CASSPRGNTGELFF. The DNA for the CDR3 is TGTGCCAGCAGCCCTCGGGGGAACACCGGGGAGCTGTTTTTT.

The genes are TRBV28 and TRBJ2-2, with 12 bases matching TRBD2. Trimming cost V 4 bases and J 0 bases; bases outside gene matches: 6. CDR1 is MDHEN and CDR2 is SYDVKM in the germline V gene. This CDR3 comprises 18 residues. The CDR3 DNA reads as TGTGCCAGCAGTTCCCGACTAGCGGGAGCCTCGAACACCGGGGAGCTGTTTTTT. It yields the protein CASSSRLAGASNTGELFF.

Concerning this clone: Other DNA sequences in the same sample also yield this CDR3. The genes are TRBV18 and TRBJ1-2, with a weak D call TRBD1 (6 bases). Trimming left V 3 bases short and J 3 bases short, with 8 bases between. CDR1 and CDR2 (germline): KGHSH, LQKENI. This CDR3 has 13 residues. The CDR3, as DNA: TGTGCCAGCTCACCGGACAGCTACTATGGCTACACCTTC. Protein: CASSPDSYYGYTF.

The CDR3 here is CASSSPLSSSYNEQFF. DNA of the CDR3: TGTGCCAGCAGCTCTCCCCTAAGTAGCTCCTACAATGAGCAGTTCTTC. The rearrangement uses TRBV13 and TRBJ2-1; D gene unclear. This CDR3 contains 16 residues. Germline-derived CDR1 and CDR2 are PRHDT and FYEKMQ (reference sequence). V gave up 4 bases and J gave up 0 bases, with 13 bases separating them.

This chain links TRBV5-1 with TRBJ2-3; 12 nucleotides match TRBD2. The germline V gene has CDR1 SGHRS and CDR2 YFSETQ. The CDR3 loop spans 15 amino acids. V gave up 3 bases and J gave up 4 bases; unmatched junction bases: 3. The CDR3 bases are TGCGCCAGCAGCTCTAGCGGGGGGGCCGCAGATACGCAGTATTTT. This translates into CASSSSGGAADTQYF.

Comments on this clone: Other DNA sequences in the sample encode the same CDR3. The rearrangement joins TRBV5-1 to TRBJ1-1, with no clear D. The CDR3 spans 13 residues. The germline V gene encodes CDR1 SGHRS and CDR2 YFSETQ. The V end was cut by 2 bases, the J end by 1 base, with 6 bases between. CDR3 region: CASSFAGNTEAFF. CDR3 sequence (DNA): TGCGCCAGCAGCTTCGCCGGGAACACTGAAGCTTTCTTT.

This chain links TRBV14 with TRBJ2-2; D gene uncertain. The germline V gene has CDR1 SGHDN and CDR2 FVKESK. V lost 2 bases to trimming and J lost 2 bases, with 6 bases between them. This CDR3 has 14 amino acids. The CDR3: CASSQLLNTGELFF. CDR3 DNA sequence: TGTGCCAGCAGCCAATTGCTAAACACCGGGGAGCTGTTTTTT.

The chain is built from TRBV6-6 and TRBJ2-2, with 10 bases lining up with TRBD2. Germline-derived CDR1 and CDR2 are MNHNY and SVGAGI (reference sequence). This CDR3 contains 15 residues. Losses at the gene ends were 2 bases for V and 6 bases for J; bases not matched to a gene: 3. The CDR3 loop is CASSYGLAGAGELFF. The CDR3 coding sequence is TGTGCCAGCAGTTACGGGCTAGCGGGAGCCGGGGAGCTGTTTTTT.

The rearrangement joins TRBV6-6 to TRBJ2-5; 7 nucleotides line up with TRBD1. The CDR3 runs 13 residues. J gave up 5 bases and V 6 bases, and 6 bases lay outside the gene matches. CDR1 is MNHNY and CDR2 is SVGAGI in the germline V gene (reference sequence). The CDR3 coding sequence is TGTGCCAGCAGGGGAGACAGGGCGGAGACCCAGTACTTC. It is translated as CASRGDRAETQYF.

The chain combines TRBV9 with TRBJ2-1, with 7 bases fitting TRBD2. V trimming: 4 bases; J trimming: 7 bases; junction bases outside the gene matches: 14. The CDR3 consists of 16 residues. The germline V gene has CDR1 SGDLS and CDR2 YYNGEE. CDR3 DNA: TGTGCCAGCAGCACAAGGACTAGTACGGTGAGGAATGAGCAGTTCTTC. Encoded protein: CASSTRTSTVRNEQFF.

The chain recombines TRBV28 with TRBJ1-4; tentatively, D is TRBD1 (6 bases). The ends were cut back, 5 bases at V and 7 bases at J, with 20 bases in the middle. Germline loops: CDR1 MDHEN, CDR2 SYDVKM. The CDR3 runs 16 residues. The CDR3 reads CASSPSGGGRREKLFF. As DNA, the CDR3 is TGTGCCAGCAGTCCCTCCGGCGGGGGGCGACGTGAAAAACTGTTTTTT. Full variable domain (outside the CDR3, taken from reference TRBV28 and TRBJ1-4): DVKVTQSSRYLVKRTGEKVFLECVQDMDHENMFWYRQDPGLGLRLIYFSYDVKMKEKGDIPEGYSVSREKKERFSLILESASTNQTSMYLCASSPSGGGRREKLFFGSGTQLSVL.

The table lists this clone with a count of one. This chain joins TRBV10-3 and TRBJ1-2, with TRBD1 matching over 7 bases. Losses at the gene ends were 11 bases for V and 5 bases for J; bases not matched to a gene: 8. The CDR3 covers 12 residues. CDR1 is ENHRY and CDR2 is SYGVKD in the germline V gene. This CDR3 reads CASRDRRYGYTF. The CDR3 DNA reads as TGTGCCTCCCGGGACAGACGGTATGGCTACACCTTC.

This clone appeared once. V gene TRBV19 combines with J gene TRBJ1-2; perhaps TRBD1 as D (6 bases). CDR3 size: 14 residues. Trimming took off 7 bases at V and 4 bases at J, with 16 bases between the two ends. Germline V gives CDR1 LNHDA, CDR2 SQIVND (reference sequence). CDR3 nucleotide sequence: TGTGCCAGTACCGATCCAGGGGCCGGCTATGGCTACACCTTC. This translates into CASTDPGAGYGYTF.

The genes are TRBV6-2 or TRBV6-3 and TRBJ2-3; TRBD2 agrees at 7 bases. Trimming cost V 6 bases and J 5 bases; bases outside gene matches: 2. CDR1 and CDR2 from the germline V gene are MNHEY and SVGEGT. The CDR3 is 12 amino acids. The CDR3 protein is CASSPGGDTQYF. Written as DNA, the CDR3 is TGTGCCAGCAGCCCGGGGGGAGATACGCAGTATTTT.

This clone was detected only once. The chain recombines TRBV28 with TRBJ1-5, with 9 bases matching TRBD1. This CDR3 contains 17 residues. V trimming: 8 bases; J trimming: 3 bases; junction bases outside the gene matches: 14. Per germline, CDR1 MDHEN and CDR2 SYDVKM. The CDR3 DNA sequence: TGTGCCAGCTGGGGGACCGGGACAGGGCCTTTCAATCAGCCCCAGCATTTT. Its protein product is CASWGTGTGPFNQPQHF.

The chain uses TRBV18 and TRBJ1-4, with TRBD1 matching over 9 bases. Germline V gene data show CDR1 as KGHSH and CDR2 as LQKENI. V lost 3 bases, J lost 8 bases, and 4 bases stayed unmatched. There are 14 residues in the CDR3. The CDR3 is CASSPSTGGEKLFF. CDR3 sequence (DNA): TGTGCCAGCTCACCTTCGACAGGGGGGGAAAAACTGTTTTTT.

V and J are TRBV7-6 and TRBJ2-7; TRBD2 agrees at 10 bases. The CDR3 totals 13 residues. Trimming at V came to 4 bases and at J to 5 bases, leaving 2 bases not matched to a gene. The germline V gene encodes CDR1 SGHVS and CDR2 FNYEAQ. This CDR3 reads CASSYGLADEQYF. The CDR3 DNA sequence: TGTGCCAGCAGCTATGGACTAGCGGACGAGCAGTACTTC.

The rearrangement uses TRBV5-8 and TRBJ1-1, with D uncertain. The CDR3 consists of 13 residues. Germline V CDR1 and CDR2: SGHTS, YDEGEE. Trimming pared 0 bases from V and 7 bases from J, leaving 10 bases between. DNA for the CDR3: TGTGCCAGCAGCTTGGGCAGGATCTATGAAGCTTTCTTT. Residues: CASSLGRIYEAFF.

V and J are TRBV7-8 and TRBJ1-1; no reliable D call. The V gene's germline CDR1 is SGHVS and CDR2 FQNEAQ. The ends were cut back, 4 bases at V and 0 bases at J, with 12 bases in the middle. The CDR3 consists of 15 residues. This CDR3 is CASSSRHSMNTEAFF. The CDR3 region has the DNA TGTGCCAGCAGCTCCAGACACTCGATGAACACTGAAGCTTTCTTT.

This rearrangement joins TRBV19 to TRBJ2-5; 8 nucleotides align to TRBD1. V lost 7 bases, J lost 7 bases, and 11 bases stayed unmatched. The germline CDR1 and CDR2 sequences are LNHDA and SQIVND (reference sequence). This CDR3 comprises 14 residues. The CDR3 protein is CASTGTGTWGTQYF. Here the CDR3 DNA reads TGTGCCAGTACCGGGACAGGTACCTGGGGGACCCAGTACTTC.

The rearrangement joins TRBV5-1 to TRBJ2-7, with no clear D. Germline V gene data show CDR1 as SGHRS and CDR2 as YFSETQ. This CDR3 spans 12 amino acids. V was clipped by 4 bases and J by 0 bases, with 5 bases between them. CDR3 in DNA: TGCGCCAGCAGCCTAAGCTCCTACGAGCAGTACTTC. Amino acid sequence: CASSLSSYEQYF.

The CDR3 DNA reads as TGCGCCAGCAGCCGCCTCAGCGATTCTAATGAAAAACTGTTTTTT. Encoded protein: CASSRLSDSNEKLFF. The V and J genes are TRBV4-1 and TRBJ1-4; D call uncertain. The V gene's germline CDR1 is MGHRA and CDR2 YSYEKL. V was cut by 4 bases and J by 3 bases, with 12 bases left in between. CDR3 size: 15 residues.